This T cell receptor beta chain comes out of a study of blood T cell repertoires in COVID-19. From germline, CDR1 is MNHNS and CDR2 SASEGT. The CDR3 runs 15 residues. V was pared by 1 base and J by 2 bases, with 4 bases of the junction left unmatched. The table came from immunoSEQ multiplex PCR; TCRdb's copy has only in-frame clones and leaves some out. The sample records some 160,000 clones, over 80% being singletons. Source material: peripheral blood. The sequence was collected from an elderly woman with COVID-19, enrolled during active disease. This chain joins TRBV6-1 and TRBJ2-7, with TRBD1 matching over 8 bases. The DNA of the CDR3 is TGTGCCAGCAGTGAAGTAGGGACAGGACCCTACGAGCAGTACTTC. Protein: CASSEVGTGPYEQYF.